These T cell receptor beta chains were read from a single sample in a study of cytomegalovirus exposure and HLA in healthy donors. TCRdb's table, derived via immunoSEQ multiplex PCR, lists solely in-frame clones and lacks some. This table has 200,000 or so clones, approximately 79% appearing once. Source material: PBMCs. The receptor set was obtained from a girl aged 2 to 9 in good health and CMV-seronegative. Both conserved end residues are part of each CDR3. D genes are given only for firm matches. Part of the rows lack a size; the others show once, few, many or a class for expanded clones.

j_call d_call v_call clone_size cdr3_nt cdr3_aa
TRBJ2-2 TRBD2 TRBV5-1 . TGCGCCAGCAGCGGGACTAGCGGGAGTTCTGGGGAGCTGTTTTTT CASSGTSGSSGELFF
TRBJ1-2 TRBD1 TRBV7-9 . TGTGCCAGCAGCGCGGACAGGGGATCCTCTAACTATGGCTACACCTTC CASSADRGSSNYGYTF
TRBJ1-1 . TRBV10-3 . TGTGCCATGCATGACGAGGGATTGAACACTGAAGCTTTCTTT CAMHDEGLNTEAFF
TRBJ1-3 . TRBV19 few TGTGCCAGTAGTATCGCCACGGGACTACGGTCCGGAAACACCATATATTTT CASSIATGLRSGNTIYF
TRBJ2-3 . TRBV14 . TGTGCCAGCAGCCCCTCCGGAGATACGCAGTATTTT CASSPSGDTQYF
TRBJ2-3 TRBD1 TRBV5-1 . TGCGCCAGCAGCTTGGTAGGGACAGGGGGTTTGGCAGATACGCAGTATTTT CASSLVGTGGLADTQYF
TRBJ2-2 TRBD1 TRBV27 . TGTGCCAGCAGTTTCCTGGCCGGGACAGGGCTAACCGGGGAGCTGTTTTTT CASSFLAGTGLTGELFF
TRBJ2-7 . TRBV29-1 few TGCAGCGTTACAGGAGCCTACGAGCAGTACTTC CSVTGAYEQYF
TRBJ1-1 TRBD1 TRBV19 . TGTGCCAGTACCAAAGGACAGGCAGGAGGCAAGGCTTTCTTT CASTKGQAGGKAFF
TRBJ2-3 . TRBV7-2 . TGTGCCAGCAGCAAGACTAGTCCGTGGACAGATACGCAGTATTTT CASSKTSPWTDTQYF
TRBJ1-5 . TRBV11-2 . TGTGCCAGCAGCTTCTCAGGGAAGCTTGGCCAGCCCCAGCATTTT CASSFSGKLGQPQHF
TRBJ2-7 . TRBV5-4 . TGTGCCAGCAGCTCTCGGACGGGAACCTACGAGCAGTACTTC CASSSRTGTYEQYF
TRBJ1-3 . TRBV6-5 . TGTGCCAGCAGTTACTCAGACAGCTCTGGAAACACCATATATTTT CASSYSDSSGNTIYF
TRBJ2-7 TRBD1 TRBV7-9 . TGTGCCAGCAAAATTGGACAGGGGGCCTACGAGCAGTACTTC CASKIGQGAYEQYF
TRBJ2-7 . TRBV4-1 . TGCGCCAGCAGCCAGAGAGACCGGGAGACCTACGAGCAGTACTTC CASSQRDRETYEQYF
TRBJ1-1 . TRBV27 . TGTGCCAGCAGTTTTTTAACAGGGATCACTGAAGCTTTCTTT CASSFLTGITEAFF
TRBJ1-1 . TRBV4-1 few TGCGCCAGCAGCCAAGTTAGTACGAACACTGAAGCTTTCTTT CASSQVSTNTEAFF
TRBJ2-1 TRBD2 TRBV5-1 . TGCGCCAGCAGCTTGTCGACTAGCGGAGCCTACAATGAGCAGTTCTTC CASSLSTSGAYNEQFF
TRBJ1-6 TRBD1 TRBV2 . TGTGCCAGCAGTTCAGGGGGCTCAGCCGTCTCTAATAATTCACCCCTCCACTTT CASSSGGSAVSNNSPLHF
TRBJ1-5 . TRBV5-6 few TGTGCCAGCAGCCGTGGGGGCAGCCTCAATCAGCCCCAGCATTTT CASSRGGSLNQPQHF
TRBJ2-1 TRBD1 TRBV27 . TGTGCCAGCAGTACCGACAGGGGCGATGAGCAGTTCTTC CASSTDRGDEQFF
TRBJ1-5 TRBD1 TRBV7-8 once TGTGCCAGCAGCCTGACAGGGGTCGACCAGCCCCAGCATTTT CASSLTGVDQPQHF
TRBJ1-5 . TRBV5-8 . TGTGCCAGCAGCTTGGAGCCCGACCCGGGGCAGCCCCAGCATTTT CASSLEPDPGQPQHF
TRBJ1-1 TRBD1 TRBV7-6 . TGTGCCAGCAGCTCCCGGACAGGCCTGAACACTGAAGCTTTCTTT CASSSRTGLNTEAFF
TRBJ1-2 . TRBV7-9 few TGTGCCAGCGGTGCTGCGGGGGCGCGTGGCTACACCTTC CASGAAGARGYTF
TRBJ2-7 TRBD1 TRBV6-5 . TGTGCCAGCAGAGGGACAGGGGGCTTGTACGAGCAGTACTTC CASRGTGGLYEQYF
TRBJ1-5 . TRBV19 . TGTGCCAGTAGGATCAGTGCTCAGCCCCAGCATTTT CASRISAQPQHF
TRBJ1-2 TRBD1 TRBV5-1 . TGCGCCAGCAGCGGCTCACAGGGGGGCTACACCTTC CASSGSQGGYTF
TRBJ1-5 TRBD1 TRBV18 . TGTGCCAGCTCACGAGGGGGCAGCAATCAGCCCCAGCATTTT CASSRGGSNQPQHF
TRBJ1-2 TRBD1 TRBV7-9 . TGTGCCAGCAGGTCGACAGGGTACGTCGGCTACACCTTC CASRSTGYVGYTF
TRBJ2-2 . TRBV6-1 . TGTGCCAGCAGTGCACCGGGACACCGAAACACCGGGGAGCTGTTTTTT CASSAPGHRNTGELFF
TRBJ1-1 TRBD1 TRBV6-5 few TGTGCCAGCAGGGCAGACAGGGGGGGCACTGAAGCTTTCTTT CASRADRGGTEAFF
TRBJ1-1 TRBD1 TRBV6-5 few TGTGCCAGCAGTAAGTCGGGACAGGGGTTAACTGAAGCTTTCTTT CASSKSGQGLTEAFF
TRBJ1-5 . TRBV11-2 . TGTGCCAGCAGCTTAGGGGCAGGGGCTCAGCCCCAGCATTTT CASSLGAGAQPQHF
TRBJ2-1 TRBD2 TRBV2 . TGTGCCAGCTTTCTAGCGGGAGGATACAATGAGCAGTTCTTC CASFLAGGYNEQFF
TRBJ2-3 . TRBV7-8 . TGTGCCAGCAGCTCCTTGTGGGGGGTGACAGATACGCAGTATTTT CASSSLWGVTDTQYF
TRBJ1-4 TRBD1 TRBV6-6 . TGTGCCAGCAGTCGAAGTTCAGGGGGCGGTAATGAAAAACTGTTTTTT CASSRSSGGGNEKLFF
TRBJ1-1 TRBD1 TRBV30 . TGTGCCTGGACCAGGGGGCTTGGCACTGAAGCTTTCTTT CAWTRGLGTEAFF
TRBJ1-1 TRBD1 TRBV10-2 . TGCGCCAGCAGGGGACAGGGGAGCACTGAAGCTTTCTTT CASRGQGSTEAFF
TRBJ2-5 TRBD1 TRBV7-9 . TGTGCCAGCAGCTTCAGGACAGGGGGCAGGGAGACCCAGTACTTC CASSFRTGGRETQYF
TRBJ2-1 . TRBV5-1 . TGCGCCAGCAGCGTTGACCCACTAGAGGATGAGCAGTTCTTC CASSVDPLEDEQFF
TRBJ1-4 TRBD1 TRBV5-1 . TGCGCCAGCAGCTCCCGGACAGGGGAGGATAATGAAAAACTGTTTTTT CASSSRTGEDNEKLFF
TRBJ1-6 . TRBV5-4 once TGTGCCAGCAGCTTGGATGGGGTCGGGGATTCACCCCTCCACTTT CASSLDGVGDSPLHF
TRBJ2-7 TRBD1 TRBV13 . TGTGCCAGCAGCCGGCTACAGGGGGCGCAATACGAGCAGTACTTC CASSRLQGAQYEQYF
TRBJ2-1 TRBD2 TRBV2 . TGTGCCAGCAGGATGGGGATCGGTGCGGGGGGCCTAAATGAGCAGTTCTTC CASRMGIGAGGLNEQFF
TRBJ2-2 TRBD2 TRBV6-6 few TGTGCCAGCAGTTACCTTAGCGGGTTCAACACCGGGGAGCTGTTTTTT CASSYLSGFNTGELFF
TRBJ1-5 . TRBV21-1 few TGTGCCAGCAGTCCTCTAAACGGGGATCAGCCCCAGCATTTT CASSPLNGDQPQHF
TRBJ1-5 . TRBV4-1 . TGCGCCAGCAGACAAGAAGTCGGGGGGCACCAGCCCCAGCATTTT CASRQEVGGHQPQHF
TRBJ2-7 TRBD1 TRBV7-2 . TGTGCCAGCAGTCTTAACCCGGGACAGGGGTTCGAGCAGTACTTC CASSLNPGQGFEQYF
TRBJ2-1 TRBD2 TRBV27 . TGTGCCAGCAGTATGACTAGCGGGGTGTACAATGAGCAGTTCTTC CASSMTSGVYNEQFF
TRBJ2-3 TRBD2 TRBV7-8 . TGTGCCAGCAGCTATAGCGGGAGTGGGGATACGCAGTATTTT CASSYSGSGDTQYF